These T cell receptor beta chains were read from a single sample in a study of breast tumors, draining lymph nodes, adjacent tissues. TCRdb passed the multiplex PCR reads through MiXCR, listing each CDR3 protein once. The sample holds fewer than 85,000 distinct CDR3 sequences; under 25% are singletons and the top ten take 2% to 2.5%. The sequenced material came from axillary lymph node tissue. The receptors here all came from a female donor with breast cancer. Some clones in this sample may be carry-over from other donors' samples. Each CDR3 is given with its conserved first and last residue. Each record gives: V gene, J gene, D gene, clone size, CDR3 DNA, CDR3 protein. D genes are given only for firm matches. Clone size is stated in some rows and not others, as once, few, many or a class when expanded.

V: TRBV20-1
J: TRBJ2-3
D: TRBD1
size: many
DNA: TGCAGTGTTGACAGGGCTAGCACAGATACGCAGTATTTT
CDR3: CSVDRASTDTQYF

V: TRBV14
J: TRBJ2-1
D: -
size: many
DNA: TGTGCCAGCAGCCAAGATCGCGAAGCTCGGCGGTTCTTC
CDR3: CASSQDREARRFF

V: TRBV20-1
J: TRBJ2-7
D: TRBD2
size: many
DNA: TGCAGTGCAACACCCTTAGCGGGAGTGATCTACGAGCAGTACTTC
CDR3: CSATPLAGVIYEQYF

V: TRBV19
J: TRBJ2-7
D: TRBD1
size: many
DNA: TGTGCCAGTAGTGCCCGGGACAGGGCACCCTACGAGCAGTACTTC
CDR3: CASSARDRAPYEQYF

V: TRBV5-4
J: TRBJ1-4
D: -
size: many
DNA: TGTGCCAGCAGCTTCGGCAGAAATAATGAAAAACTGTTTTTT
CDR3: CASSFGRNNEKLFF

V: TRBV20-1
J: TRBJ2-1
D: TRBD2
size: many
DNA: TGCAGTGCGGGGACTAGCGGGAGGGGAAATGAGCAGTTCTTC
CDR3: CSAGTSGRGNEQFF

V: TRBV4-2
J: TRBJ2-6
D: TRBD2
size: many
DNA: TGTGCCAGCAGCCGCCCGGGGGGGACTGGGGCCAACGTCCTGACTTTC
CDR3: CASSRPGGTGANVLTF

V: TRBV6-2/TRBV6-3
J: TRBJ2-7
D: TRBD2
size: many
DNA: TGTGCCAGCAGTTACCTAAGTAGCGGGTTCCCCTACGAGCAGTACTTC
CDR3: CASSYLSSGFPYEQYF

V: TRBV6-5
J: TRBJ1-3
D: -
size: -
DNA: TGTGCCGGCAGTTACTCGAAGGGATCTGGAAACACCATATATTTT
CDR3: CAGSYSKGSGNTIYF

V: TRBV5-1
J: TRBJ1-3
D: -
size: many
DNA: TGCGCCAGCAGGGATACAGGGTCTGGAAACACCATATATTTT
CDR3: CASRDTGSGNTIYF

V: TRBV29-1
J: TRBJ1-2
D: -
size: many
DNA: TGCAGCGTTGATTTCGGGGTCTATGGCTACACCTTC
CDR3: CSVDFGVYGYTF

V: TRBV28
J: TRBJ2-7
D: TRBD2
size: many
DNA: TGTGCCAGCAGTGGCCTTCGGGCGGGAGGGAGCGAGCAGTACTTC
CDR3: CASSGLRAGGSEQYF

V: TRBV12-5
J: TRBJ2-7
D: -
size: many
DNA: TGTGCTAGTGGTCCGTCGGATCCTTACGAGCAGTACTTC
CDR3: CASGPSDPYEQYF

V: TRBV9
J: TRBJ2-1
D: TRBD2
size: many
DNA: TGTGCCAGCAGCGTCTCTAGCGGGAACTACAATGAGCAGTTCTTC
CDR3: CASSVSSGNYNEQFF

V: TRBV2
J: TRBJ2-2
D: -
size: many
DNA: TGTGCCAGTAAAACCGGGACACAGGACACCGGGGAGCTGTTTTTT
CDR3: CASKTGTQDTGELFF

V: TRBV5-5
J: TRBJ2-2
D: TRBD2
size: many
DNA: TGTGCCAGCAGCTTGTGGAGGGGCGGGAGGGCCAACACCGGGGAGCTGTTTTTT
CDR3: CASSLWRGGRANTGELFF

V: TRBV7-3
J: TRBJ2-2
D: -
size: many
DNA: TGTGCCAGCAGCTTATCCCTAGTAGGCGGGGAGCTGTTTTTT
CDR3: CASSLSLVGGELFF

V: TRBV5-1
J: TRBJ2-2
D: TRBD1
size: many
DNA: TGCGCCAGCAGCTCGGGACAGTACACCGGGGAGCTGTTTTTT
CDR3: CASSSGQYTGELFF

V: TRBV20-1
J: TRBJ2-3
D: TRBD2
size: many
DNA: TGCAGTGCTCCGGCAGCGGGAGCCTCAGATACGCAGTATTTT
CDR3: CSAPAAGASDTQYF

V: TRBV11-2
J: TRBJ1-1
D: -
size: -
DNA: TGTGCCAGCAGCTTAGAATGGGGCACTGATGAAGCTTTCTTT
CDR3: CASSLEWGTDEAFF

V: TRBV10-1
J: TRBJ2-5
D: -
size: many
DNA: TGCGCCAGCAGTCTCTCGTCTATATCCCACCAAGAGACCCAGTACTTC
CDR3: CASSLSSISHQETQYF

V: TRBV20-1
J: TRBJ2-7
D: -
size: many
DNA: TGCAGTGCTCCGGACATGAGCTCCTACGAGCAGTACTTC
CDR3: CSAPDMSSYEQYF

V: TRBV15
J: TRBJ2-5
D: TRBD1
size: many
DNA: TGTGCCACCAGCGGAAGCCGCGACAGGGACAGTCAAGAGACCCAGTACTTC
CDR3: CATSGSRDRDSQETQYF

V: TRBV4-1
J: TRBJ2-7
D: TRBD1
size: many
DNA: TGCGCCAGCTCTGCGGACAGGAAATACGAGCAGTACTTC
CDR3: CASSADRKYEQYF

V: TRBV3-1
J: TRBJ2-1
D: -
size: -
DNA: TGTGCCAGCAGCCAGGGGTCCTTCCCCAATGAGCAGTTCTTC
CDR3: CASSQGSFPNEQFF

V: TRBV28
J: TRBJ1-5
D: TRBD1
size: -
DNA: TGTGCCAGCAGTTTAAGGGACAGGGGATTTAGTAGTCAGCCCCAGCATTTT
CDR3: CASSLRDRGFSSQPQHF

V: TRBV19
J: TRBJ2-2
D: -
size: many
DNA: TGTGCCAGTAGTATAGACCCGGACAGTTACACCGGGGAGCTGTTTTTT
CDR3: CASSIDPDSYTGELFF

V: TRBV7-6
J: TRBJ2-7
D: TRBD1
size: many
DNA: TGTGCCAGCAGCTTAGGGGGACAGCCCAACGAGCAGTACTTC
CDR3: CASSLGGQPNEQYF

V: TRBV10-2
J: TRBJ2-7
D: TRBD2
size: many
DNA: TGCGCCAGCAGACCACGACTAGCCACCACCTACGAGCAGTACTTC
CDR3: CASRPRLATTYEQYF

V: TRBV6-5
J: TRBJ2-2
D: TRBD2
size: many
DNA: TGTGCCAGCAACCCTAGCGGGAGTAGGTCCGGGGAGCTGTTTTTT
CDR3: CASNPSGSRSGELFF

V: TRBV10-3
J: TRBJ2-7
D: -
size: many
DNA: TGTGCCATCAGTGAAGTTTTAGCGGACTCCTACGAGCAGTACTTC
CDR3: CAISEVLADSYEQYF

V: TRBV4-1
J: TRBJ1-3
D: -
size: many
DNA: TGCGCCAGCAGCCAAGATTGGTTATCTGGAAACACCATATATTTT
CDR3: CASSQDWLSGNTIYF

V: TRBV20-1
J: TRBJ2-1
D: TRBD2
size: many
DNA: TGCAGTGCTAGTGCGGCTAGCGGTGGTTACAATGAGCAGTTCTTC
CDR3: CSASAASGGYNEQFF

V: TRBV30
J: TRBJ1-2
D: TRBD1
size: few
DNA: TGTGCCTGGAGTGTTAATCGGCGACAGGGAGGCTACACCTTC
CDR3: CAWSVNRRQGGYTF

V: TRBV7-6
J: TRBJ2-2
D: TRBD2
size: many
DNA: TGTGCCAGCAGCTTATCGTCGCCTAGCGGGAATAGCGGGGAGCTGTTTTTT
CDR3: CASSLSSPSGNSGELFF

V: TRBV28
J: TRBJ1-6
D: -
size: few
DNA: TGTGCCAGCACTCGAAGGGACTTGCTAGGTTCACCCCTCCACTTT
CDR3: CASTRRDLLGSPLHF

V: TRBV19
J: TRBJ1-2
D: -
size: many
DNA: TGTGCCAGTAGTCCGGGCTCGGGGGACTATGGCTACACCTTC
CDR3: CASSPGSGDYGYTF

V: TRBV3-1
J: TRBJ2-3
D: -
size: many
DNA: TGTGCCAGCAGCCCCAGGGAGAAGGATCATACGCAGTATTTT
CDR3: CASSPREKDHTQYF

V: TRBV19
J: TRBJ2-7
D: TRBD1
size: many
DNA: TGTGCCAGTAGTATACACCGACAGGGTCCCTACGAGCAGTACTTC
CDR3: CASSIHRQGPYEQYF

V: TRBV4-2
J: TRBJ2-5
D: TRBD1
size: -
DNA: TGTGCCAGCAGCCAAACGGGACAGGTCCAAGAGACCCAGTACTTC
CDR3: CASSQTGQVQETQYF

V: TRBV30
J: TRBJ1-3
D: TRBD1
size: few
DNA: TGTGCCTGGAGTGTCTCAGGGGGCGGAAACACCATATATTTT
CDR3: CAWSVSGGGNTIYF

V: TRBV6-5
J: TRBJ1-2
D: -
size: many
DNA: TGTGCCAGCAGTTACTCCAGGGCGGACTATGGCTACACCTTC
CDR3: CASSYSRADYGYTF

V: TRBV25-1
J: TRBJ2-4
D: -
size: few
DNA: TGTGCCAGCGGCGGGACTCGGGAAAACATTCAGTACTTC
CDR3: CASGGTRENIQYF

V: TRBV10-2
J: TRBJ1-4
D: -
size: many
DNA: TGCGCCAGCAGTCCGCGGGTACAGGAAAAACTGTTTTTT
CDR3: CASSPRVQEKLFF

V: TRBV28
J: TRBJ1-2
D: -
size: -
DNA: TGTGGCAGCAGTCAGCCGCGCCTCTTCTATGGCTACACCTTC
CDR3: CGSSQPRLFYGYTF

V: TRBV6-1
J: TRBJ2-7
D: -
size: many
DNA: TGTGCCAGCAGTGATTCTTTGTACGACGAGCAGTACTTC
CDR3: CASSDSLYDEQYF

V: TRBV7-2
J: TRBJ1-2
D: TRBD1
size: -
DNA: TGTGCCAGCAGCAGGACAGGGTGGGACTATGGCTACACCTTC
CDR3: CASSRTGWDYGYTF

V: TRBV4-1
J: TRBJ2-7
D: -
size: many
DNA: TGCGCCAGCAGCCCCCGGACAGTTATGAGCTCCTACGAGCAGTACTTC
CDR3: CASSPRTVMSSYEQYF

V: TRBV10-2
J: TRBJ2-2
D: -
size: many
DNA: TGCGCCAGCAGTACGGGGCCAGACACCGGGGAGCTGTTTTTT
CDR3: CASSTGPDTGELFF

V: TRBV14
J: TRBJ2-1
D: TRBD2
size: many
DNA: TGTGCCAGCAGCCAAGTCCGACTAGCGGGAAAGGGTCCCTACAATGAGCAGTTCTTC
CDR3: CASSQVRLAGKGPYNEQFF

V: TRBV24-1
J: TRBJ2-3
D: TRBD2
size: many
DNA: TGTGCCACCAGTGATTTGCCACTAGCGGGGAACACAGATACGCAGTATTTT
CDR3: CATSDLPLAGNTDTQYF

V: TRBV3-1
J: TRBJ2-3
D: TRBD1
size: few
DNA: TGTGCCAGCAGCCAAGATCCGACAGGGGGCCACACAGATACGCAGTATTTT
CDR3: CASSQDPTGGHTDTQYF

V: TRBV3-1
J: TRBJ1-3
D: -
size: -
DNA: TGTGCCAGCAGCCAAGCCGGGGCCGGGGTGTTGGGAAACACCATATATTTT
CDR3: CASSQAGAGVLGNTIYF

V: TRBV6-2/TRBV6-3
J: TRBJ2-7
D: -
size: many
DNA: TGTGCCAGCAGTTATGTGAGCGGGCCCTACGAGCAGTACTTC
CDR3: CASSYVSGPYEQYF

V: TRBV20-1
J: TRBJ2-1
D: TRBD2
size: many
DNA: TGCAGTGCTAGAGAAGGTCTACGGGGGAGGGTGTTCGGCAATGAGCAGTTCTTC
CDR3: CSAREGLRGRVFGNEQFF

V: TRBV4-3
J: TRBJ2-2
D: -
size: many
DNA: TGCGCCAGCAGCCAAGGGTCGGTTTGGGCCGGGGAGCTGTTTTTT
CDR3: CASSQGSVWAGELFF

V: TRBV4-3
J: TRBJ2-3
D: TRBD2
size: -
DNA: TGCGCCAGCAGCCCCCGACTAGCGGGAGCCCCTCTAGACCGCACAGATACGCAGTATTTT
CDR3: CASSPRLAGAPLDRTDTQYF